This is a list of T cell receptor beta chains from one sample in a study of cytomegalovirus exposure and HLA in healthy donors. Generated by immunoSEQ multiplex PCR, the TCRdb table keeps only in-frame clones and is missing some. The data hold about 52,000 clones, with 55% to 65% observed a single time. The sample consisted of PBMCs. The receptor source for this set is a human donor in good health. CDR3s include the opening cysteine and the closing phenylalanine or tryptophan. Each record gives: CDR3 DNA, CDR3 protein, J gene, V gene, clone size, D gene. A D gene is named only where the DNA matches it firmly. Where a row states a size, it is once, few, many or the class of an expanded clone; other rows omit it.

cdr3_nt: TGTGCCAGCAGGGGGACAGTAGGGAATGAGCAGTTCTTC
cdr3_aa: CASRGTVGNEQFF
j_call: TRBJ2-1
v_call: TRBV2
clone_size: once
d_call: TRBD1

cdr3_nt: TGTGCCAGCAGCTTTGGGACAGTCATTAGTGACTACGAGCAGTACTTC
cdr3_aa: CASSFGTVISDYEQYF
j_call: TRBJ2-7
v_call: TRBV7-3
clone_size: .
d_call: TRBD1

cdr3_nt: TGCGCCAGCAGCTTGGGACAGCCCTTCTCTGGAAACACCATATATTTT
cdr3_aa: CASSLGQPFSGNTIYF
j_call: TRBJ1-3
v_call: TRBV5-1
clone_size: .
d_call: .

cdr3_nt: TGCGCCAGCAGCTTGATGGGGACAGGGGATGGCTACACCTTC
cdr3_aa: CASSLMGTGDGYTF
j_call: TRBJ1-2
v_call: TRBV5-1
clone_size: .
d_call: TRBD1

cdr3_nt: TGCAGCGTTTCTGGGCAGGGAAGGAATGAAAAACTGTTTTTT
cdr3_aa: CSVSGQGRNEKLFF
j_call: TRBJ1-4
v_call: TRBV29-1
clone_size: .
d_call: .

cdr3_nt: TGTGCCTGGAGTTCCCGGACAGCCTATGGCTACACCTTC
cdr3_aa: CAWSSRTAYGYTF
j_call: TRBJ1-2
v_call: TRBV30
clone_size: .
d_call: .

cdr3_nt: TGTGCCACCAGCAGACCTGACAGTTACGAGCAGTACTTC
cdr3_aa: CATSRPDSYEQYF
j_call: TRBJ2-7
v_call: TRBV15
clone_size: few
d_call: .

cdr3_nt: TGTGCCAGCAGTTACGGGGGGACGGCCTATTCACCCCTCCACTTT
cdr3_aa: CASSYGGTAYSPLHF
j_call: TRBJ1-6
v_call: TRBV6-5
clone_size: few
d_call: .

cdr3_nt: TGTGCCAGCAGTTACCAGGCACAGGGGGGGGTAGGCTACACCTTC
cdr3_aa: CASSYQAQGGVGYTF
j_call: TRBJ1-2
v_call: TRBV6-5
clone_size: .
d_call: TRBD1

cdr3_nt: TGTGCCAGCAGCTCCGCGGTCACCAATTCACCCCTCCACTTT
cdr3_aa: CASSSAVTNSPLHF
j_call: TRBJ1-6
v_call: TRBV11-2
clone_size: .
d_call: .

cdr3_nt: TGTGCCAGCAGCTTGGTTAGAGCGGGCGGGGACGAGCAGTACTTC
cdr3_aa: CASSLVRAGGDEQYF
j_call: TRBJ2-7
v_call: TRBV5-4
clone_size: .
d_call: .

cdr3_nt: TGTGCCAGCAGCCAGACAGGGGGGAACACTGAAGCTTTCTTT
cdr3_aa: CASSQTGGNTEAFF
j_call: TRBJ1-1
v_call: TRBV7-3
clone_size: once
d_call: TRBD1

cdr3_nt: TGTGCCAGCAGTTACTTCGGACAGGGTCGGTACGAGCAGTACTTC
cdr3_aa: CASSYFGQGRYEQYF
j_call: TRBJ2-7
v_call: TRBV6-5
clone_size: .
d_call: TRBD1

cdr3_nt: TGTGCCAGCAGCGTAGTAGCGGGGGGCACAGATACGCAGTATTTT
cdr3_aa: CASSVVAGGTDTQYF
j_call: TRBJ2-3
v_call: TRBV9
clone_size: .
d_call: TRBD2

cdr3_nt: TGTGCCAGCAGCTTAGGTGGTCAGGGGGAAAGCTCCTATAATTCACCCCTCCACTTT
cdr3_aa: CASSLGGQGESSYNSPLHF
j_call: TRBJ1-6
v_call: TRBV7-3
clone_size: few
d_call: TRBD1

cdr3_nt: TGCGCCAGCAGCGGGGGGGCCTACAATGAGCAGTTCTTC
cdr3_aa: CASSGGAYNEQFF
j_call: TRBJ2-1
v_call: TRBV10-1
clone_size: .
d_call: TRBD2